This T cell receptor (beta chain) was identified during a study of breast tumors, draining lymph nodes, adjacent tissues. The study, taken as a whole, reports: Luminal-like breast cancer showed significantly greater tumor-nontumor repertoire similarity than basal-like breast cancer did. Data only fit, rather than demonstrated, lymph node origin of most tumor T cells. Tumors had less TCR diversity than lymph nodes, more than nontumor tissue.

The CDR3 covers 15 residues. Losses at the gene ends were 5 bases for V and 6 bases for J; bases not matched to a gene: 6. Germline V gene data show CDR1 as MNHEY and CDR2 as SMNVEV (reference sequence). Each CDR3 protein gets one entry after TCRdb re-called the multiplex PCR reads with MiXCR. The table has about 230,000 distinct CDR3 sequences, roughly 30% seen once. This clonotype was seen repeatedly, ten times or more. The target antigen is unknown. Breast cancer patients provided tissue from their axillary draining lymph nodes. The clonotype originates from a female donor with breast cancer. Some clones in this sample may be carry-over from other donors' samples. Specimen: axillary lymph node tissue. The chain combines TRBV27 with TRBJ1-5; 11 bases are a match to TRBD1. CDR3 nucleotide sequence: TGTGCCAGCAGTCTGGAGGACAGGGGGCTTCAGCCCCAGCATTTT. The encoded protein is CASSLEDRGLQPQHF.